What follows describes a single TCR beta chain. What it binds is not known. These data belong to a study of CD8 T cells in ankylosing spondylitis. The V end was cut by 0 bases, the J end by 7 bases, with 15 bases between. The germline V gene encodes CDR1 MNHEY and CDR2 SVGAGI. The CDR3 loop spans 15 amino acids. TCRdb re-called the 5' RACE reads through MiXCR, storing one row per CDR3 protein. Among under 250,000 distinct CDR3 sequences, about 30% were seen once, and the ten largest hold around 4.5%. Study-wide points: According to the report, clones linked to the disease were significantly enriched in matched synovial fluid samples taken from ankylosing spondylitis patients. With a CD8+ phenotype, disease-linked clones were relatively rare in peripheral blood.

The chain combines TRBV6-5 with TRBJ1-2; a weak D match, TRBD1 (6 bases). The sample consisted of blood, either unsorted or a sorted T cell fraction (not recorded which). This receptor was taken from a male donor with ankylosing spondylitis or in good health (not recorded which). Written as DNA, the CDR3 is TGTGCCAGCAGTTACTCAGGGCCGGGGGCGAGTGGCTACACCTTC. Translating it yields CASSYSGPGASGYTF.